This entry lists 5 T cell receptor beta chains sequenced from one sample in a study of cytomegalovirus exposure and HLA in healthy donors. The study ran its PCR with 60 Vbeta and 13 Jbeta primers. The table came from immunoSEQ multiplex PCR; TCRdb's copy has only in-frame clones and leaves some out. The sample holds roughly 110,000 clones, 55% to 65% seen once. Material: PBMCs. Receptors were obtained from a woman aged 30 to 39 in good health and CMV-seronegative.

V gene TRBV7-9 combines with J gene TRBJ1-6, with D perhaps TRBD1 (6 bases). V dropped 5 bases and J dropped 8 bases, with 7 bases sitting between them. Germline V gene data show CDR1 as SEHNR and CDR2 as FQNEAQ (reference sequence). The CDR3 sequence is 12 residues long. CDR3 sequence: CASSRQDSPLHF. The DNA of the CDR3 is TGTGCCAGCAGCCGACAGGATTCACCCCTCCACTTT.

This clone was found once. One end of the junction varies from germline; a read error may be responsible. The CDR3 loop reads CASSLNTGPNEKLFF. In DNA form, the CDR3 reads TGTGCTAGCAGCTTAAATACAGGCCCTAATGAAAAACTGTTTTTT. The chain links TRBV7-7 to TRBJ1-4; D possibly corresponds to TRBD1 (5 bases). The germline V gene has CDR1 SSHAT and CDR2 FNYEAQ (reference sequence). The CDR3 length is 15 residues.

This clone was counted a few times. CDR3 DNA: TGTGCCAGCAGCCCGCCGGCAGGAGAAGCTTTCTTT. This gives the protein CASSPPAGEAFF. J is TRBJ1-1 and V is TRBV7-9; no firm D call. The V end was cut by 5 bases, the J end by 8 bases, with 12 bases between. The CDR3 consists of 12 residues. The germline V gene has CDR1 SEHNR and CDR2 FQNEAQ (reference sequence).

The sample holds a few counts of this clone. The chain recombines TRBV9 with TRBJ1-2; D possibly corresponds to TRBD1 (5 bases). The germline V gene has CDR1 SGDLS and CDR2 YYNGEE. The CDR3 loop spans 14 amino acids. Trimming stripped 0 bases from V and 8 bases from J, with 14 bases between. CDR3 protein: CASSVAFRGNGYTF. The CDR3 coding sequence is TGTGCCAGCAGCGTAGCCTTCCGGGGGAACGGCTACACCTTC.

This clone was counted once. J is TRBJ2-3 and V is TRBV7-3; maybe TRBD2 (5 bases). This CDR3 is built from 15 residues. Germline V gene sequence: CDR1 SGHTA, CDR2 FQGTGA. V was trimmed by 0 bases and J by 7 bases, leaving 14 bases between them. The CDR3 loop is CASSLTRTGMNTQYF. The CDR3 DNA is TGTGCCAGCAGCTTAACGCGTACCGGGATGAATACGCAGTATTTT.